The 23 T cell receptor beta chains reported below all come from one sample, sequenced in a study of T-cell memory formation after mild COVID-19. MiXCR, applied by TCRdb to the 5' RACE reads, yields one record per CDR3 protein. The data hold roughly 250,000 distinct CDR3 sequences, with over 15% observed a single time. Sequencing was done on a sample of PBMCs or a T cell subset sorted from them (not recorded which). The source is a young man who had mild COVID-19 (a few samples of this study predate the infection). Cell type and time point are not known.

This clonotype was counted only a few times. This sequence joins TRBV7-2 and TRBJ2-1; a weak D match, TRBD1 (6 bases). In germline, CDR1 is SGHTA, CDR2 FQGNSA. Deletions cut 1 base from V and 4 bases from J, with 8 bases between. The CDR3 consists of 14 residues. CDR3 nucleotide sequence: TGTGCCAGCAGCTTAGTGGGGACATACAATGAGCAGTTCTTC. This gives the protein CASSLVGTYNEQFF.

The J gene is TRBJ2-7, the V gene TRBV20-1; D is possibly TRBD1 (7 bases). V lost 3 bases to trimming and J lost 0 bases, with 9 bases between them. Germline V gene sequence: CDR1 DFQATT, CDR2 SNEGSKA (reference sequence). CDR3 length: 13 amino acids. In nucleotides, the CDR3 is TGCAGTGCTAGGGAGGGGGCCTCCTACGAGCAGTACGTC. Translating gives CSAREGASYEQYV.

The chain couples TRBV20-1 to TRBJ2-5; 10 bases fit TRBD2. CDR1 is DFQATT and CDR2 is SNEGSKA in the germline V gene (reference sequence). The CDR3 spans 15 residues. The V and J ends lost 0 bases and 5 bases, in that order; junction bases with no gene match: 6. The CDR3 coding sequence is TGCAGTGCTAGAGATTGGCAGACTAGCGGGGAGACCCAGTACTTC. This translates into CSARDWQTSGETQYF.

The chain carries TRBV4-1 and TRBJ1-5; D is unclear. CDR3 length: 16 amino acids. Germline assignment: CDR1 MGHRA and CDR2 YSYEKL. V was cut by 0 bases and J by 7 bases, with 16 bases left in between. CDR3 protein: CASSQDRRSFGQPQHF. The CDR3 DNA follows: TGCGCCAGCAGCCAAGATAGGAGGTCATTCGGGCAGCCCCAGCATTTT.

In its sample, this clonotype was seen a few times. The chain recombines TRBV20-1 with TRBJ2-6; unclear D gene. The germline V gene encodes CDR1 DFQATT and CDR2 SNEGSKA (reference sequence). This CDR3 has 15 amino acids. The ends were cut back, 1 base at V and 1 base at J, with 8 bases in the middle. This chain's CDR3 is CSARGPQSGANVLTF. The CDR3 bases are TGCAGTGCTAGAGGGCCTCAGTCTGGGGCCAACGTCCTGACTTTC.

This chain's CDR3 is CASSLRASNQPQHF. Here the CDR3 DNA reads TGTGCCAGCAGCTTAAGGGCTAGCAATCAGCCCCAGCATTTT. This chain joins TRBV7-8 and TRBJ1-5; no reliable D call. Germline V gene lookup returns CDR1 SGHVS and CDR2 FQNEAQ. V was cut by 2 bases and J by 0 bases, with 5 bases left in between. The CDR3 totals 14 residues.

The chain employs TRBV7-3 and TRBJ2-7; possibly TRBD2 for D (5 bases). CDR3 length: 13 residues. V was pared by 2 bases and J by 1 base, with 6 bases between. Germline assignment: CDR1 SGHTA and CDR2 FQGTGA. The CDR3 loop is CASSLRGSYEQYV. CDR3 nucleotide sequence: TGTGCCAGCAGCTTACGCGGGTCCTACGAGCAGTACGTC.

This clonotype was counted between two and nine times. The chain combines TRBV3-1 with TRBJ1-2; D is uncertain. Trimming cost V 4 bases and J 4 bases, with 13 bases left between them. The length of the CDR3 is 14 residues. CDR1 LGHDT and CDR2 YNNKEL come from the germline V gene (reference sequence). For the CDR3, the DNA is TGTGCCAGCAGCCGGGTGGGTCAGACCTATGGCTACACCTTC. It specifies CASSRVGQTYGYTF. The whole variable domain, remainder taken from reference TRBV3-1 and TRBJ1-2, is DTAVSQTPKYLVTQMGNDKSIKCEQNLGHDTMYWYKQDSKKFLKIMFSYNNKELIINETVPNRFSPKSPDKAHLNLHINSLELGDSAVYFCASSRVGQTYGYTFGSGTRLTVV.

The chain joins TRBV5-6 to TRBJ2-7; possible D gene TRBD2, 7 bases. CDR1 and CDR2 (germline): SGHDT, YYEEEE. Between the trimmed V and J ends, which lost 0 bases and 5 bases, there was a span of 15 bases. This CDR3 comprises 15 residues. The CDR3 loop reads CASSLGGGTGNEQYF. In DNA, the CDR3 is TGTGCCAGCAGCTTGGGCGGGGGCACAGGGAACGAGCAGTACTTC.

The table lists this clonotype with a few counts. V usage is TRBV11-1 and J usage is TRBJ2-3; D is undetermined. CDR1 and CDR2 (germline): SGHAT, FQDESV (reference sequence). The CDR3 is 11 residues long. V gave up 5 bases and J gave up 6 bases, with 6 bases separating them. CDR3 loop: CASSGRDTQYF. The CDR3 DNA sequence: TGTGCCAGCAGCGGAAGGGATACGCAGTATTTT.

In DNA, the CDR3 is TGCGCCAGCGGCTATGGCAGTTATGAGCAGTTCTTC. This sequence encodes CASGYGSYEQFF. The rearrangement links TRBV4-1 to TRBJ2-1; D is undetermined. V lost 8 bases and J 8 bases, leaving 13 bases between the germline ends. The CDR3 runs 12 residues. The germline V gene has CDR1 MGHRA and CDR2 YSYEKL.

CDR3 sequence: CATSERVGANTGELFF. CDR3 DNA sequence: TGTGCCACCAGTGAGAGAGTGGGGGCGAACACCGGGGAGCTGTTTTTT. This chain uses TRBV24-1 with TRBJ2-2; D assignment may be TRBD1 or TRBD2 (5 bases each). Per the germline V gene, CDR1 is KGHDR and CDR2 is SFDVKD. This CDR3 has 16 residues. The ends were cut back, 4 bases at V and 0 bases at J, with 11 bases in the middle.

The CDR3 nucleotides are TGTGCCAGCAGCCCGGGGGGGGGCAACAATGAGCAGTTCTTC. This encodes CASSPGGGNNEQFF. This chain connects TRBV12-3 or TRBV12-4 to TRBJ2-1, with 8 bases that match TRBD2. Trimming removed 6 bases from V and 5 bases from J; junction bases left unmatched: 6. This CDR3 has 14 residues.

The chain links TRBV16 to TRBJ2-1; D gene uncertain. V was cut by 0 bases and J by 1 base, with 4 bases left in between. Germline assignment: CDR1 KGHSY and CDR2 FQNENV. This CDR3 contains 14 residues. Here the CDR3 DNA reads TGTGCCAGCAGCCAATCAATATCCTACAATGAGCAGTTCTTC. Residues: CASSQSISYNEQFF.

The gene calls are TRBV27 and TRBJ1-5; no firm D call. The CDR3 extends over 16 amino acids. Trimming removed 5 bases at V and 1 base at J, with 15 bases between. The germline V gene has CDR1 MNHEY and CDR2 SMNVEV (reference sequence). The CDR3 coding sequence is TGTGCCAGCAGTCCCATCGGACCTTGGAGCAATCAGCCCCAGCATTTT. It translates to CASSPIGPWSNQPQHF.

The rearrangement uses TRBV4-3 and TRBJ2-1; possibly TRBD2 for D (5 bases). CDR3 size: 15 residues. Germline V gives CDR1 LGHNA, CDR2 YSLEER. Trimming removed 4 bases from V and 1 base from J, with 11 bases in between. CDR3 sequence: CASSLSGESYNEQFF. As DNA, the CDR3 is TGCGCCAGCAGCCTATCCGGGGAATCCTACAATGAGCAGTTCTTC.

This CDR3 is CASSPQTGVYEKLFF. DNA for the CDR3: TGTGCCAGCAGCCCGCAGACAGGGGTTTACGAAAAACTGTTTTTT. This chain joins TRBV7-9 and TRBJ1-4; TRBD1 aligns across 8 bases. This CDR3 contains 15 residues. With V trimmed by 5 bases and J by 8 bases, 10 bases remained unmatched. CDR1 is SEHNR, CDR2 FQNEAQ, per germline (reference sequence).

In this sample, this clonotype turned up a few times. The J gene is TRBJ2-3, the V gene TRBV28; possible D gene TRBD2, 6 bases. The CDR3 runs 15 residues. V dropped 6 bases and J dropped 0 bases, with 13 bases sitting between them. Germline V gives CDR1 MDHEN, CDR2 SYDVKM. CDR3: CASSRDLSSTDTQYF. CDR3 nucleotides: TGTGCCAGCAGCCGGGACTTGTCTAGCACAGATACGCAGTATTTT.

This clonotype appeared a few times. This sequence joins TRBV20-1 and TRBJ2-1; D remains unclear. Germline-derived CDR1 and CDR2 are DFQATT and SNEGSKA (reference sequence). The CDR3 totals 16 residues. V shed 0 bases and J shed 7 bases, with 19 bases lying between them. CDR3 loop: CSARDRRSTLVNEQFF. The DNA of the CDR3 is TGCAGTGCTAGAGATAGACGCTCCACCCTGGTAAATGAGCAGTTCTTC.

This chain links TRBV7-2 with TRBJ1-2; D is undetermined. There are 12 residues in the CDR3. Germline V gene sequence: CDR1 SGHTA, CDR2 FQGNSA. Trimming took 5 bases from V and 4 from J, leaving 8 bases between them. CDR3 nucleotide sequence: TGTGCCAGCAGCAAGACAATCTATGGCTACACCTTC. Protein product: CASSKTIYGYTF.

The chain recombines TRBV7-2 with TRBJ1-1; D is unclear. The germline V and J ends were trimmed by 1 base and 0 bases, with 6 bases remaining between them. This CDR3 is built from 14 residues. Germline CDR1 is SGHTA and CDR2 is FQGNSA. CDR3 residues: CASSLGTMNTEAFF. The DNA of the CDR3 is TGTGCCAGCAGCTTAGGCACCATGAACACTGAAGCTTTCTTT. Looking up the rest from reference TRBV7-2 and TRBJ1-1 gives the full variable domain: GAGVSQSPSNKVTEKGKDVELRCDPISGHTALYWYRQSLGQGLEFLIYFQGNSAPDKSGLPSDRFSAERTGGSVSTLTIQRTQQEDSAVYLCASSLGTMNTEAFFGQGTRLTVV.

V gene TRBV5-1 combines with J gene TRBJ1-6, with D hard to call. The CDR3 length is 14 residues. Per the germline V gene, CDR1 is SGHRS and CDR2 is YFSETQ. V was cut by 0 bases and J by 9 bases, with 10 bases left in between. CDR3 DNA: TGCGCCAGCAGCTTGGGGTCAGTCTCTTCACCCCTCCACTTT. This codes for CASSLGSVSSPLHF.

The V and J genes are TRBV10-3 and TRBJ2-7; 11 nucleotides agree with TRBD1. Unmatched junction bases numbered 8, after V lost 6 bases and J lost 7 bases. This CDR3 contains 14 residues. Germline V CDR1 and CDR2: ENHRY, SYGVKD. The chain's CDR3 is CAIRIGQGAGEQYF. The CDR3 DNA follows: TGTGCCATCAGGATTGGACAGGGGGCAGGGGAGCAGTACTTC.